Listed below are T cell receptor beta chains from one sample, sequenced in a study of shared clonotypes between healthy human individuals. Profiled with immunoSEQ multiplex PCR; TCRdb holds only in-frame clones, not every one. The repertoire holds around 2.5 million clones, with approximately 94% as singletons. The sample consisted of naive CD4+ T cells from PBMCs. These receptors all come from a man younger than 30 in good health. Some clones in this sample may be carry-over from other donors' samples. Each CDR3 is given with its conserved first and last residue. D genes are given only for firm matches. Not all rows give a size; the values are once, few, many and, for expanded clones, a class.

v_call: TRBV5-5
j_call: TRBJ1-5
d_call: NA
clone_size: NA
cdr3_nt: TGTGCCAGCAGCTTGGACAGGGCGGAACAGCCCCAGCATTTT
cdr3_aa: CASSLDRAEQPQHF

v_call: TRBV27
j_call: TRBJ2-7
d_call: NA
clone_size: once
cdr3_nt: TGTGCCAGCAGTTCCTGGAGGCCCCACGAGCAGTACTTC
cdr3_aa: CASSSWRPHEQYF

v_call: TRBV4-2
j_call: TRBJ2-1
d_call: TRBD2
clone_size: NA
cdr3_nt: TGTGCCAGCAGCCATGAACTAGCGGAAAACAATGAGCAGTTCTTC
cdr3_aa: CASSHELAENNEQFF

v_call: TRBV2
j_call: TRBJ1-4
d_call: TRBD1
clone_size: NA
cdr3_nt: TGTGCCTTAACCCCAGGGGGCGCAGGCTCTAATGAAAAACTGTTTTTT
cdr3_aa: CALTPGGAGSNEKLFF

v_call: TRBV6-6
j_call: TRBJ2-6
d_call: TRBD1
clone_size: NA
cdr3_nt: TGTGCCAGCGGCCGGGACAGGGCGACCGGGGCCAACGTCCTGACTTTC
cdr3_aa: CASGRDRATGANVLTF

v_call: TRBV5-1
j_call: TRBJ1-2
d_call: NA
clone_size: NA
cdr3_nt: TGCGCCAGCAGTCCTGGACAGACCTTTAACTATGGCTACACCTTC
cdr3_aa: CASSPGQTFNYGYTF

v_call: TRBV6-1
j_call: TRBJ2-4
d_call: NA
clone_size: NA
cdr3_nt: TGTGCCAGCAGTGAATATGGGACCCGGCAAAACATTCAGTACTTC
cdr3_aa: CASSEYGTRQNIQYF

v_call: TRBV5-4
j_call: TRBJ2-7
d_call: TRBD1
clone_size: NA
cdr3_nt: TGTGCCAGCAGCTTGGAGGTGACAGGGGGTTCCTACGAGCAGTACTTC
cdr3_aa: CASSLEVTGGSYEQYF

v_call: TRBV4-2
j_call: TRBJ2-1
d_call: TRBD2
clone_size: NA
cdr3_nt: TGTGCCAGCAGCGCGCGGACTAGCGGGAGCTCCTACAATGAGCAGTTCTTC
cdr3_aa: CASSARTSGSSYNEQFF

v_call: TRBV1
j_call: TRBJ1-3
d_call: NA
clone_size: NA
cdr3_nt: TGCACCAGCAGCCCGACAGGGGGGGGTGGAAACACCATATATTTT
cdr3_aa: CTSSPTGGGGNTIYF

v_call: TRBV28
j_call: TRBJ2-5
d_call: NA
clone_size: once
cdr3_nt: TGTGCCAGCAGTCTTACGGCAGGAGGACGGGAGACCCAGTACTTC
cdr3_aa: CASSLTAGGRETQYF

v_call: TRBV9
j_call: TRBJ1-2
d_call: NA
clone_size: NA
cdr3_nt: TGTGCCAGCAGCGTAGATGAAGGGAGAGGAGGCTACACCTTC
cdr3_aa: CASSVDEGRGGYTF

v_call: TRBV5-6
j_call: TRBJ2-3
d_call: NA
clone_size: NA
cdr3_nt: TGTGCCAGCAGCTTGGGGGCGGTAAGCACAGATACGCAGTATTTT
cdr3_aa: CASSLGAVSTDTQYF

v_call: TRBV5-1
j_call: TRBJ2-2
d_call: NA
clone_size: NA
cdr3_nt: TGCGCCAGCAGCTTGAATCTGAGAAACACCGGGGAGCTGTTTTTT
cdr3_aa: CASSLNLRNTGELFF

v_call: TRBV4-1
j_call: TRBJ1-2
d_call: TRBD1
clone_size: once
cdr3_nt: TGCGCCAGCAGCCAACCGGGACAGGGGGACTATGGCTACACCTTC
cdr3_aa: CASSQPGQGDYGYTF

v_call: TRBV11-2
j_call: TRBJ1-1
d_call: TRBD1
clone_size: NA
cdr3_nt: TGTGCCAGCAGTAGCGCGACAGGGATGAACACTGAAGCTTTCTTT
cdr3_aa: CASSSATGMNTEAFF

v_call: TRBV5-1
j_call: TRBJ2-7
d_call: TRBD2
clone_size: NA
cdr3_nt: TGCGCCAGCAGAATTAGCGGGAGGTCCTCCTACGAGCAGTACTTC
cdr3_aa: CASRISGRSSYEQYF

v_call: TRBV5-5
j_call: TRBJ2-3
d_call: TRBD1
clone_size: NA
cdr3_nt: TGTGGGGCCGGGACAGTGCCAGATACGCAGTATTTT
cdr3_aa: CGAGTVPDTQYF

v_call: TRBV18
j_call: TRBJ2-5
d_call: NA
clone_size: NA
cdr3_nt: TGTGCCAGCTCACCACCACAGGGACGACAAGAGACCCAGTACTTC
cdr3_aa: CASSPPQGRQETQYF

v_call: TRBV7-9
j_call: TRBJ2-1
d_call: TRBD1
clone_size: NA
cdr3_nt: TGTGCCAGCAGCCCCGACAGGGGGGGAAACAATGAGCAGTTCTTC
cdr3_aa: CASSPDRGGNNEQFF

v_call: TRBV6-1
j_call: TRBJ2-5
d_call: TRBD1
clone_size: once
cdr3_nt: TGTGCCAGCAGTCCACGGGACAGGGGCCAAGAGACCCAGTACTTC
cdr3_aa: CASSPRDRGQETQYF

v_call: TRBV19
j_call: TRBJ2-2
d_call: NA
clone_size: NA
cdr3_nt: TGTGCCATCGCGGAAGTTAACACCGGGGAGCTGTTTTTT
cdr3_aa: CAIAEVNTGELFF

v_call: TRBV28
j_call: TRBJ1-5
d_call: NA
clone_size: NA
cdr3_nt: TGTGCCAGCCAGTTGGTTGGGGGACAGCCCCAGCATTTT
cdr3_aa: CASQLVGGQPQHF

v_call: TRBV7-2
j_call: TRBJ2-3
d_call: NA
clone_size: NA
cdr3_nt: TGTGCCAGCAGCTCCCAGGGGGGATTGAATACGCAGTATTTT
cdr3_aa: CASSSQGGLNTQYF

v_call: TRBV28
j_call: TRBJ2-7
d_call: NA
clone_size: NA
cdr3_nt: TGTGCCAGCAGTTTTTTCACGCTCCTTTTAGGGTCCTACGAGCAGTACTTC
cdr3_aa: CASSFFTLLLGSYEQYF

v_call: TRBV28
j_call: TRBJ2-2
d_call: NA
clone_size: NA
cdr3_nt: TGTGCCAGCAGTTTCTCCAGGAGACCCACCGGGGAGCTGTTTTTT
cdr3_aa: CASSFSRRPTGELFF

v_call: TRBV5-5
j_call: TRBJ1-1
d_call: NA
clone_size: NA
cdr3_nt: TGTGCCAGCAGCTTGGTTGGGCAGGTGAACACTGAAGCTTTCTTT
cdr3_aa: CASSLVGQVNTEAFF

v_call: TRBV5-6
j_call: TRBJ2-7
d_call: TRBD1
clone_size: NA
cdr3_nt: TGTGCCAGCAGCCTGGGGGGACAGGGAGGCGAGCAGTACTTC
cdr3_aa: CASSLGGQGGEQYF

v_call: TRBV27
j_call: TRBJ2-2
d_call: TRBD2
clone_size: NA
cdr3_nt: TGTGCCAGCAGCCGAAAACTAGCGGGAGCCGGGGAGCTGTTTTTT
cdr3_aa: CASSRKLAGAGELFF

v_call: TRBV28
j_call: TRBJ2-7
d_call: NA
clone_size: NA
cdr3_nt: TGTGCCAGCAGCAGGGTCCCCCCAAGCTCCTACGAGCAGTACTTC
cdr3_aa: CASSRVPPSSYEQYF

v_call: TRBV28
j_call: TRBJ1-2
d_call: NA
clone_size: NA
cdr3_nt: TGTGCCAGCAGTTTTAGCCCCAACCCTACCTGGTCCCTAACCTATGGCTACACCTTC
cdr3_aa: CASSFSPNPTWSLTYGYTF

v_call: TRBV7-6
j_call: TRBJ2-7
d_call: NA
clone_size: NA
cdr3_nt: TGTGCCAGCAGCTTAGAATCCAGCGAGCAGTACTTC
cdr3_aa: CASSLESSEQYF

v_call: TRBV5-1
j_call: TRBJ2-7
d_call: NA
clone_size: NA
cdr3_nt: TGCGCCAGCAGCCCCCTGGTGGGGTTCTACGAGCAGTACTTC
cdr3_aa: CASSPLVGFYEQYF

v_call: TRBV27
j_call: TRBJ2-1
d_call: NA
clone_size: NA
cdr3_nt: TGTGCCAGCAGTCTTCCCGGGGGCAGATACTCCTACAATGAGCAGTTCTTC
cdr3_aa: CASSLPGGRYSYNEQFF

v_call: TRBV19
j_call: TRBJ1-2
d_call: NA
clone_size: NA
cdr3_nt: TGTGCCAGTAGTACCCGTCTCAGGGACTATGGCTACACCTTC
cdr3_aa: CASSTRLRDYGYTF

v_call: TRBV27
j_call: TRBJ2-1
d_call: NA
clone_size: NA
cdr3_nt: TGTGCCAGCAGGACCACGGGGCTTTACAATGAGCAGTTCTTC
cdr3_aa: CASRTTGLYNEQFF

v_call: TRBV2
j_call: TRBJ2-3
d_call: NA
clone_size: NA
cdr3_nt: TGTGCCAGCAGTGCACCAGCGGGTAGCACAGATACGCAGTATTTT
cdr3_aa: CASSAPAGSTDTQYF

v_call: TRBV7-6
j_call: TRBJ2-1
d_call: NA
clone_size: NA
cdr3_nt: TGTGCCAGCAGCACTTACAGGGAGGCGCACAATGAGCAGTTCTTC
cdr3_aa: CASSTYREAHNEQFF

v_call: TRBV6-1
j_call: TRBJ1-1
d_call: NA
clone_size: NA
cdr3_nt: TGTGCCAGCATCAGTCTCCCGGGATTCGACACTGAAGCTTTCTTT
cdr3_aa: CASISLPGFDTEAFF

v_call: TRBV7-3
j_call: TRBJ2-2
d_call: NA
clone_size: NA
cdr3_nt: TGTGCCAGCAGCCCGAGCCCCGGGGTCGGGGAGCTGTTTTTT
cdr3_aa: CASSPSPGVGELFF

v_call: TRBV7-9
j_call: TRBJ2-1
d_call: NA
clone_size: NA
cdr3_nt: TGTGCCAGCAGGGTTTGGGCTGAGCAGTTCTTC
cdr3_aa: CASRVWAEQFF

v_call: TRBV28
j_call: TRBJ2-1
d_call: TRBD2
clone_size: NA
cdr3_nt: TGTGCCGTGGGGCCAGCGGGAGAAGTAAGGGAGCAGTTCTTC
cdr3_aa: CAVGPAGEVREQFF

v_call: TRBV29-1
j_call: TRBJ2-7
d_call: TRBD2
clone_size: once
cdr3_nt: TGCAGCGGAGGGACTAGCGAGTCGGGCGAGCAGTACTTC
cdr3_aa: CSGGTSESGEQYF

v_call: TRBV4-1
j_call: TRBJ2-7
d_call: NA
clone_size: NA
cdr3_nt: TGCGCCAGCAGCCTAGAACCGGGGGACAGAAGCTACGAGCAGTACTTC
cdr3_aa: CASSLEPGDRSYEQYF